A single sample gave rise to the 23 T cell receptor beta chains below, sequenced in a study of cytomegalovirus exposure and HLA in healthy donors. PCR used 60 Vbeta primers and 13 Jbeta primers. Assay: immunoSEQ multiplex PCR; the TCRdb copy retains only in-frame clones and omits some. Seen here are 90,000 to 120,000 clones, roughly 69% observed once, and the top ten hold approximately 3.8%. The source material was PBMCs. All receptors derive from a man younger than 40 in good health and CMV-seropositive.

The chain joins TRBV4-2 to TRBJ1-3; D is possibly TRBD1 (6 bases). V was trimmed by 2 bases and J by 0 bases, leaving 11 bases between them. CDR3 length equals 16 residues. The germline gives CDR1 LGHNA, CDR2 YNFKEQ. CDR3 sequence reads: CASSQLTGSSGNTIYF. CDR3 sequence (DNA): TGTGCCAGCAGCCAACTCACAGGGTCCTCTGGAAACACCATATATTTT.

The chain uses TRBV28 and TRBJ2-3; 11 nucleotides agree with TRBD1. The CDR3 runs 15 residues. Losses at the gene ends were 6 bases for V and 6 bases for J; bases not matched to a gene: 8. The germline V gene has CDR1 MDHEN and CDR2 SYDVKM. CDR3 nucleotide sequence: TGTGCCAGCAGCCCTGGGACAGGGGGTGGGGATACGCAGTATTTT. Translated: CASSPGTGGGDTQYF.

The chain uses TRBV18 and TRBJ1-5; D may be TRBD1 (5 bases). The CDR3 is 14 residues long. Germline V gene data show CDR1 as KGHSH and CDR2 as LQKENI. V was cut by 3 bases and J by 5 bases, with 11 bases left in between. CDR3 coding DNA: TGTGCCAGCTCACCGGGGGGTGCCGATCAGCCCCAGCATTTT. Amino acid sequence: CASSPGGADQPQHF.

This clone appeared a single time. The CDR3 loop is CASSQGSYNEQFF. CDR3 sequence (DNA): TGCGCCAGCAGCCAGGGGTCCTACAATGAGCAGTTCTTC. The gene calls are TRBV5-1 and TRBJ2-1; the D gene is possibly TRBD1 (6 bases). Germline V gene lookup returns CDR1 SGHRS and CDR2 YFSETQ. This CDR3 region has 13 residues. V lost 4 bases and J lost 1, with 6 bases in between.

This rearrangement joins TRBV6-1 to TRBJ1-1, with a tentative D call TRBD1 (6 bases). Trimming took off 5 bases at V and 7 bases at J, with 14 bases between the two ends. CDR3 length: 13 amino acids. Germline CDR1 MNHNS, CDR2 SASEGT. Here the CDR3 reads CASSSGTKNEAFF. Here the CDR3 DNA reads TGTGCCAGCAGTTCCGGGACAAAGAATGAAGCTTTCTTT.

The genes are TRBV27 and TRBJ2-5; TRBD2 aligns across 15 bases. Germline-derived CDR1 and CDR2 are MNHEY and SMNVEV (reference sequence). There are 16 residues in the CDR3. The V segment lost 5 bases and the J segment 3 bases; nucleotides outside the gene matches: 4. The CDR3: CASSQGLAGGEETQYF. CDR3 in DNA: TGTGCCAGCAGTCAGGGACTAGCGGGGGGAGAAGAGACCCAGTACTTC.

This clone was detected only once. The rearrangement joins TRBV18 to TRBJ2-3, with 7 positions matching TRBD1. The CDR3 length is 17 residues. V lost 0 bases to trimming and J lost 4 bases; unmatched junction nucleotides: 10. Germline V lookup: CDR1 KGHSH, CDR2 LQKENI. The CDR3 nucleotides are TGTGCCAGCTCACCACCGAAAGGGGGCCAGGGGGCAGATACGCAGTATTTT. Amino acids: CASSPPKGGQGADTQYF.

This clone was counted a few times. This chain links TRBV11-3 with TRBJ2-1, with D unclear. V lost 1 base and J 5 bases, leaving 12 bases between the germline ends. Germline V gene sequence: CDR1 SGHNT, CDR2 YENEEA. The CDR3 consists of 15 residues. The CDR3 bases are TGTGCCAGCAGCTTAGGTCTTAGTGTTAACAATGAGCAGTTCTTC. Residues: CASSLGLSVNNEQFF.

In its sample, this clone was seen once. The chain recombines TRBV5-1 with TRBJ2-3, with TRBD2 matching 12 bases. Germline V CDR1 and CDR2: SGHRS, YFSETQ. This CDR3 is 16 amino acids long. The V gene end was trimmed by 3 bases and the J gene end by 4 bases; junction bases not matched to a gene: 6. CDR3 nucleotides: TGCGCCAGCAGCTCTCTAGCGGGGGGGGCGTCAGATACGCAGTATTTT. Protein product: CASSSLAGGASDTQYF.

This clone was found a few times. The sample carries other DNA sequences with the same CDR3. The V gene is TRBV9, the J gene TRBJ2-7, with D possibly matching TRBD2 (6 bases). Germline CDR1 SGDLS, CDR2 YYNGEE. Deletions cut 0 bases from V and 4 bases from J, with 8 bases between. The CDR3 length is 13 residues. The CDR3 is CASSVAGDYEQYF. The CDR3 DNA reads as TGTGCCAGCAGCGTAGCGGGGGATTACGAGCAGTACTTC.

This clone has just a few counts. CDR3 amino acids: CAWSVSLRRRGEETQYF. The CDR3 DNA reads as TGTGCCTGGAGTGTATCCCTCCGAAGGCGGGGGGAAGAGACCCAGTACTTC. The chain links TRBV30 to TRBJ2-5, with 8 bases fitting TRBD2. V shed 0 bases, J shed 3 bases, and the junction held 12 bases outside the gene matches. Germline-derived CDR1 and CDR2 are GTSNPN and SVGIG (reference sequence). There are 17 residues in the CDR3.

The CDR3 protein is CASSPSGGGGSPLHF. The CDR3 DNA is TGTGCCAGCAGCCCATCAGGGGGCGGGGGTTCACCCCTCCACTTT. This rearrangement joins TRBV5-6 to TRBJ1-6; TRBD1 matches at 8 bases. V dropped 4 bases and J dropped 9; count of bases not matched to a gene: 9. The CDR3 runs to 15 residues. CDR1 is SGHDT and CDR2 is YYEEEE in the germline V gene.

This clone is a singleton in its sample. The chain combines TRBV7-6 with TRBJ2-1, with 7 bases aligning to TRBD2. V shed 2 bases, J shed 0 bases, and the junction held 7 bases outside the gene matches. Germline CDR1 reads SGHVS; CDR2 reads FNYEAQ. The CDR3 is 17 residues long. CDR3 sequence (DNA): TGTGCCAGCAGCTTACGCGCAGCGGGGAGCTCCTACAATGAGCAGTTCTTC. Translation: CASSLRAAGSSYNEQFF.

V usage is TRBV5-1 and J usage is TRBJ1-2; D is possibly TRBD1 (6 bases). The CDR3 runs 13 residues. V was shortened by 0 bases and J by 3 bases, with 6 bases between the two germline ends. The V gene's germline CDR1 is SGHRS and CDR2 YFSETQ. The DNA for the CDR3 is TGCGCCAGCAGCTTGGGGACAGACTATGGCTACACCTTC. Translation gives CASSLGTDYGYTF.

The chain has TRBV9 and TRBJ1-4; D might be TRBD1 (5 bases). Germline V CDR1 and CDR2: SGDLS, YYNGEE. V lost 4 bases, J lost 3 bases, and 13 bases lay in between. The CDR3 runs 15 residues. The CDR3 loop is CASSIQQGANEKLFF. The CDR3 nucleotides read TGTGCCAGCAGCATCCAGCAAGGGGCTAATGAAAAACTGTTTTTT.

The chain recombines TRBV30 with TRBJ1-4, with 11 bases fitting TRBD1. The germline V gene encodes CDR1 GTSNPN and CDR2 SVGIG (reference sequence). With 7 bases clipped from V and 7 bases from J, the junction kept 11 bases outside the gene matches. The CDR3 runs to 15 residues. As DNA, the CDR3 is TGTGCCTTCGGGACAGGGGGTGTAAGGGGTGAAAAACTGTTTTTT. It encodes CAFGTGGVRGEKLFF.

In the case of this clone: The sample carries other DNA sequences with the same CDR3. V and J are TRBV18 and TRBJ1-5; the D gene is possibly TRBD1 (5 bases). The germline V and J ends were trimmed by 2 bases and 4 bases, with 12 bases remaining between them. The CDR3 consists of 15 residues. The germline V gene encodes CDR1 KGHSH and CDR2 LQKENI. CDR3 sequence: CASSPAGGNNQPQHF. In nucleotides, the CDR3 is TGTGCCAGCTCACCAGCCGGGGGGAATAATCAGCCCCAGCATTTT. Together with reference TRBV18 and TRBJ1-5, the CDR3 gives the full variable domain: NAGVMQNPRHLVRRRGQEARLRCSPMKGHSHVYWYRQLPEEGLKFMVYLQKENIIDESGMPKERFSAEFPKEGPSILRIQQVVRGDSAAYFCASSPAGGNNQPQHFGDGTRLSIL.

This clone has a handful of counts. The V and J genes are TRBV18 and TRBJ2-1, with 8 bases fitting TRBD1. Germline V gives CDR1 KGHSH, CDR2 LQKENI. This CDR3 has 15 residues. With 2 bases clipped from V and 3 bases from J, the junction kept 3 bases outside the gene matches. CDR3: CASSPVQGDYNEQFF. The DNA of the CDR3 is TGTGCCAGCTCACCAGTACAGGGGGACTACAATGAGCAGTTCTTC.

The chain recombines TRBV6-1 with TRBJ2-7, with 9 bases matching TRBD1. V shed 6 bases and J 3 bases; nucleotides not matched to a gene: 6. Germline assignment: CDR1 MNHNS and CDR2 SASEGT. The CDR3 loop spans 14 amino acids. The CDR3 DNA sequence: TGTGCCAGCAGGGGACAGGGCCAGGGCTACGAGCAGTACTTC. Translation: CASRGQGQGYEQYF.

The chain links TRBV5-6 to TRBJ2-7; TRBD1 agrees at 9 bases. CDR1 is SGHDT, CDR2 YYEEEE, per germline. This CDR3 is built from 14 residues. With V trimmed by 2 bases and J by 4 bases, 4 bases remained unmatched. CDR3 protein: CASSFGTGRYEQYF. The CDR3 nucleotides are TGTGCCAGCAGCTTCGGGACAGGGCGGTACGAGCAGTACTTC.

The gene calls are TRBV5-1 and TRBJ1-1, with D perhaps TRBD1 (6 bases). CDR1 is SGHRS and CDR2 is YFSETQ in the germline V gene. V gave up 8 bases and J gave up 1 base, with 12 bases separating them. The CDR3 spans 13 residues. DNA of the CDR3: TGCGCCAGTACCCAGGGGTGGAACACTGAAGCTTTCTTT. This sequence encodes CASTQGWNTEAFF.

The chain couples TRBV19 to TRBJ1-2; 7 bases are shared with TRBD1. The CDR3 covers 13 residues. Germline assignment: CDR1 LNHDA and CDR2 SQIVND (reference sequence). The V segment lost 4 bases and the J segment 6 bases; nucleotides outside the gene matches: 5. This CDR3 reads CASSTRQGNGYTF. The CDR3 bases are TGTGCCAGTAGTACCCGACAGGGAAATGGCTACACCTTC.

Only a few counts were recorded for this clone. This chain uses TRBV10-3 with TRBJ1-4; no firm D call. The V gene's germline CDR1 is ENHRY and CDR2 SYGVKD. The CDR3 is 13 amino acids. The ends were cut back, 8 bases at V and 0 bases at J, with 7 bases in the middle. The CDR3 loop reads CAIGPATNEKLFF. Here the CDR3 DNA reads TGTGCCATCGGTCCGGCAACTAATGAAAAACTGTTTTTT.